The next 20 T cell receptor beta chains were all read from a single sample in a study of neurological immune-mediated disorders (dated by TCRdb to the late 2010s). Library creation used 5' RACE. The run used an Illumina HiSeq 2500. Through fastp at Q25 and MiXCR, TCRdb rebuilt clones from the public reads, retaining in-frame beta chains. CDR3 protein sequences are deduplicated, and each keeps its most common genes and DNA. The sample yields tens of thousands of distinct CDR3 sequences; more than 3% were counted once. Roughly 1.9% of the sample is held by the ten biggest clonotypes. Source material: CD4+ T cells from blood. The receptors stem from a middle-aged woman with multiple sclerosis.

This clonotype was seen ten or more times. V and J are TRBV4-1 and TRBJ2-6; the D is unclear. Germline loops: CDR1 MGHRA, CDR2 YSYEKL. V shed 2 bases and J shed 0 bases, with 11 bases lying between them. This CDR3 contains 17 residues. The CDR3 is CASSQKGQSSGANVLTF. In DNA form, the CDR3 reads TGCGCCAGCAGCCAAAAAGGGCAGAGCTCTGGGGCCAACGTCCTGACTTTC.

This clonotype came up many times. The chain carries TRBV20-1 and TRBJ1-2; TRBD1 agrees at 10 bases. CDR3 length: 14 amino acids. Germline CDR1 is DFQATT and CDR2 is SNEGSKA (reference sequence). V was clipped by 5 bases and J by 4 bases; unmatched bases: 7. In DNA form, the CDR3 reads TGCAGTGCTTTTGACAGGGGGCGTAGCTATGGCTACACCTTC. It translates to CSAFDRGRSYGYTF.

This clonotype was recorded at least ten times. The V call is TRBV27, the J call TRBJ2-3, with D hard to call. CDR3 length equals 15 residues. Germline-derived CDR1 and CDR2 are MNHEY and SMNVEV (reference sequence). Trimming left V 5 bases short and J 2 bases short, with 14 bases between. CDR3 in amino acids: CASSPQDGVTDTQYF. CDR3 nucleotides: TGTGCCAGCAGTCCCCAAGATGGAGTCACAGATACGCAGTATTTT.

This clonotype appeared many times. J is TRBJ2-1 and V is TRBV6-2 or TRBV6-3; perhaps D is TRBD1 or TRBD2 (6 bases each). This CDR3 has 13 amino acids. The germline V gene encodes CDR1 MNHEY and CDR2 SVGEGT. Trimming left V 0 bases short and J 10 bases short, with 10 bases between. CDR3 in DNA: TGTGCCAGCAGTTACTCCGGGGGCAGGGAGCAGTTCTTC. Protein: CASSYSGGREQFF.

In this sample, this clonotype turned up many times. This sequence joins TRBV6-1 and TRBJ1-2; 8 bases match TRBD1. V lost 4 bases, J lost 1 base, and 8 bases stayed unmatched. The germline V gene encodes CDR1 MNHNS and CDR2 SASEGT. There are 16 residues in the CDR3. The CDR3 spells CASSAHRTGLNYGYTF. In DNA form, the CDR3 reads TGTGCCAGCAGTGCCCATCGGACAGGGCTTAACTATGGCTACACCTTC.

At least ten counts were recorded for this clonotype. The gene calls are TRBV6-5 and TRBJ2-5; 7 bases fit TRBD1. The trim removed 0 bases at V and 4 bases at J, leaving 8 bases unmatched. CDR3 length equals 16 residues. CDR1 and CDR2 from the germline V gene are MNHEY and SVGAGI. The CDR3 sequence: CASSYSLQGTGETQYF. The CDR3 DNA follows: TGTGCCAGCAGTTACTCGTTACAGGGGACGGGAGAGACCCAGTACTTC.

Ten or more counts support this clonotype. V and J are TRBV5-1 and TRBJ2-2; D not resolved. V lost 0 bases and J 1 base, leaving 7 bases between the germline ends. The V gene's germline CDR1 is SGHRS and CDR2 YFSETQ. CDR3 length: 15 amino acids. This chain's CDR3 is CASSLEVWNTGELFF. The CDR3 nucleotides read TGCGCCAGCAGCTTGGAAGTCTGGAACACCGGGGAGCTGTTTTTT.

This clonotype has ten or more counts. The rearrangement uses TRBV5-1 and TRBJ2-3, with a possible D match to TRBD1 (5 bases). V lost 2 bases, J lost 3 bases, and 13 bases lay in between. Per germline, CDR1 SGHRS and CDR2 YFSETQ. The CDR3 has 15 residues. The CDR3 DNA reads TGCGCCAGCAGCTTAGGGGCCTACCTTACAGATACGCAGTATTTT. Amino acid sequence: CASSLGAYLTDTQYF.

This clonotype was observed many times. The V gene is TRBV14, the J gene TRBJ2-3, with no clear D. The CDR3 spans 13 residues. Germline V CDR1 and CDR2: SGHDN, FVKESK. V dropped 0 bases and J dropped 5 bases, with 6 bases sitting between them. CDR3 protein: CASSQDPRDTQYF. CDR3 nucleotide sequence: TGTGCCAGCAGCCAAGACCCCAGAGATACGCAGTATTTT.

This clonotype came up many times. This chain links TRBV11-2 with TRBJ2-7; 12 bases map to TRBD2. This CDR3 has 16 amino acids. Germline values: CDR1 SGHAT, CDR2 FQNNGV. Trimming at V came to 2 bases and at J to 5 bases, leaving 7 bases not matched to a gene. The CDR3 nucleotides read TGTGCCAGCAGCTTAAGACTAGCGGGGGTAATAGACGAGCAGTACTTC. Its translation is CASSLRLAGVIDEQYF. Full variable domain (outside the CDR3, taken from reference TRBV11-2 and TRBJ2-7): EAGVAQSPRYKIIEKRQSVAFWCNPISGHATLYWYQQILGQGPKLLIQFQNNGVVDDSQLPKDRFSAERLKGVDSTLKIQPAKLEDSAVYLCASSLRLAGVIDEQYFGPGTRLTVT.

This clonotype has ten or more counts. The chain couples TRBV12-3 or TRBV12-4 to TRBJ1-3, with unresolved D. Trimming pared 2 bases from V and 2 bases from J, leaving 7 bases between. The CDR3 is made up of 14 amino acids. As DNA, the CDR3 is TGTGCCAGCAGTTTAAGGTCAACTGGAAACACCATATATTTT. It translates to CASSLRSTGNTIYF.

This chain uses TRBV3-1 with TRBJ1-5; D is uncertain. Germline V gene lookup returns CDR1 LGHDT and CDR2 YNNKEL (reference sequence). The V and J ends lost 0 bases and 7 bases respectively, with 7 bases between them. The CDR3 totals 13 residues. The DNA for the CDR3 is TGTGCCAGCAGCCAAGATCTGATCCAGCCCCAGCATTTT. Translated, it gives CASSQDLIQPQHF.

At least ten counts were recorded for this clonotype. The rearrangement joins TRBV5-1 to TRBJ2-3; TRBD2 is a possible D gene (6 bases). Germline loops: CDR1 SGHRS, CDR2 YFSETQ. This CDR3 contains 16 residues. Between the trimmed V and J ends, which lost 4 bases and 2 bases, there was a span of 17 bases. The CDR3, as DNA: TGCGCCAGCAGCCCCCGAGCCGCGGGGACCACAGATACGCAGTATTTT. Its translation is CASSPRAAGTTDTQYF.

On this clonotype: One end of the junction does not line up with germline, which may come from a read error. V usage is TRBV6-2 or TRBV6-3 and J usage is TRBJ1-1; D gene uncertain. CDR3 size: 16 residues. The germline CDR1 and CDR2 sequences are MNHEY and SVGEGT. The CDR3 sequence: CASSYSTALMNTQAFF. CDR3 sequence (DNA): TGTGCCAGCAGTTATAGCACAGCATTGATGAACACTCAAGCTTTCTTT.

In its sample, this clonotype was seen many times. The V call is TRBV29-1, the J call TRBJ1-6; TRBD1 matches 11 bases. V lost 7 bases and J lost 7; bases outside the gene matches: 15. Germline values: CDR1 SQVTM, CDR2 ANQGSEA. The CDR3 spans 17 residues. CDR3: CSALTRDRGSDNSPLHF. DNA for the CDR3: TGCAGCGCCCTGACCCGGGACAGGGGGTCAGACAATTCACCCCTCCACTTT.

In its sample, this clonotype was seen many times. The chain joins TRBV5-1 to TRBJ2-2; no definite D call. The V gene lost 4 bases and the J gene lost 1 base, with 11 bases spanning the gap. Germline CDR1 is SGHRS and CDR2 is YFSETQ. The length of the CDR3 is 15 residues. The CDR3 reads CASSPTVVNTGELFF. Written as DNA, the CDR3 is TGCGCCAGCAGCCCGACGGTCGTGAACACCGGGGAGCTGTTTTTT.

This clonotype has a count of ten or more. V usage is TRBV7-9 and J usage is TRBJ2-7; possible D gene TRBD1, 6 bases. Germline values: CDR1 SEHNR, CDR2 FQNEAQ (reference sequence). The V and J ends lost 6 bases and 2 bases respectively, with 14 bases between them. The CDR3 runs 14 residues. Written as DNA, the CDR3 is TGTGCCAGCAGGTCCGACAGGTCTGCCTACGAGCAGTACTTC. It codes for CASRSDRSAYEQYF.

This clonotype has at least ten counts. This chain links TRBV6-1 with TRBJ1-1; D remains ambiguous. Trimming pared 5 bases from V and 6 bases from J, leaving 7 bases between. The CDR3 contains 11 residues. Germline lookup yields CDR1 MNHNS and CDR2 SASEGT. The CDR3 reads CASSRTAEAFF. CDR3 coding DNA: TGTGCCAGCAGTAGAACGGCTGAAGCTTTCTTT.

This clonotype was recorded many times. V and J are TRBV4-1 and TRBJ1-2; 8 nucleotides match TRBD1. Looked up from germline, CDR1 is MGHRA and CDR2 is YSYEKL. The CDR3 consists of 15 residues. V shed 0 bases, J shed 9 bases, and the junction held 9 bases outside the gene matches. The CDR3 DNA reads as TGCGCCAGCAGCCAAGAATGGAACAGGGGGAGAAGCTACACCTTC. It codes for CASSQEWNRGRSYTF.

This clonotype showed up many times. CDR3 nucleotide sequence: TGTGCCAGCAGCCGGATGGGACGGGGTTCGAGGGTCCTCCACTTT. Protein: CASSRMGRGSRVLHF. This chain joins TRBV3-1 and TRBJ1-6, with D possibly TRBD1 on 5 matching bases. Per germline, CDR1 LGHDT and CDR2 YNNKEL (reference sequence). Trimming stripped 4 bases from V and 15 bases from J, with 22 bases between. The CDR3 is 15 residues long.